This T cell receptor beta chain was identified in a study of CD8 T cells in Susac syndrome. Random hexamers served to reverse transcribe roughly 0.45 to 1 ug RNA. TCR beta CDR3 was amplified by immunoSEQ multiplex PCR. This amplification extended across 54 Vbeta and 13 Jbeta segments. TCRdb itself ran the immunoSEQ multiplex PCR reads through MiXCR, one entry per CDR3 protein. Among some 100,000 distinct CDR3 sequences listed, around 95% were seen once. The CDR3 is made up of 11 amino acids. Germline V gives CDR1 SGHVS, CDR2 FNYEAQ. The V end was cut by 11 bases, the J end by 2 bases, with 7 bases between. In this sample, this clonotype turned up once. Its specificity is unknown. CD8+ and CD4+ T cells from blood underwent TCR beta sequencing. Negative isolation was used for CD8+ and CD4+ T cells, and FACS enrichment was applied to TEMRA cells. Broader study findings: The TCR sequencing and HLA analysis in the study involved a relatively small number of individuals, as the study acknowledged.

The specimen was CD4+ T cells from PBMCs. The chain recombines TRBV7-6 with TRBJ1-5; no clear D gene. The origin of this receptor is a human donor in good health. CDR3 sequence reads: CAVWGNQPQHF. The CDR3 region has the DNA TGTGCCGTATGGGGCAATCAGCCCCAGCATTTT.